The source of this T cell receptor (beta chain) is a study of T cell repertoires in cytomegalovirus infection. Overall study context: Recently identified HLA-C-restricted CMV epitopes were used, and well-studied HLA-B-restricted CMV epitopes were used as well. CMV infection plus the matching HLA type was flagged by public TCR beta signatures.

The CDR3 length is 14 residues. Germline V gene lookup returns CDR1 LNHNV and CDR2 YYDKDF (reference sequence). Trimming stripped 0 bases from V and 6 bases from J, with 8 bases between. This clonotype was seen only a few times. Its cognate antigen is unknown. Points from the study as a whole: The study identified carriers of CMV plus the relevant HLA from cumulative public TCR beta family frequency. The ex vivo response was dominated by HLA-C-restricted CMV-specific TCR beta clonotypes.

TCRdb called the reads again in MiXCR, with one record for every CDR3 protein. The sample has fewer than 900,000 distinct CDR3 sequences, about 27% seen once; the top ten hold 13%. This chain connects TRBV15 to TRBJ2-2; unclear D gene. The material sequenced was cultured CD8+ T cells from PBMCs, taken from culture after CMV antigen stimulation. The TCR comes from a human donor in good health (CMV status not recorded). Some clones in this sample may be carry-over from other donors' samples. The CDR3 loop is CATSRDRTPGELFF. For the CDR3, the DNA is TGTGCCACCAGCAGAGATCGTACGCCCGGGGAGCTGTTTTTT.